This T cell receptor beta chain was sequenced during a study of blood T cells in healthy people across ages. As for the study in general: Roughly one uniquely barcoded beta molecule per two T cells was captured.

The CDR3 length is 17 residues. Trimming shortened V by 1 base and J by 1 base, and 16 bases separated the two germline ends. Germline values: CDR1 KGHSH, CDR2 LQKENI. A second about 6 to 12 cycle PCR used barcoded and J-beta primers. Every single cDNA molecule received a tag from a template-switch adaptor with 12 random nucleotides. TCRdb processed the 5' RACE reads anew with MiXCR; each CDR3 protein has one entry. This sample has around 400,000 distinct CDR3 sequences, with about 55% found just once. This chain connects TRBV18 to TRBJ2-5; D assignment may be TRBD1 or TRBD2 (6 bases each). This TCR derives from a man aged 55 to 70 in good health. Sequencing input: blood. This CDR3 reads CASSPLNGGAGQETQYF. CDR3 DNA: TGTGCCAGCTCACCACTTAACGGGGGCGCAGGCCAAGAGACCCAGTACTTC.